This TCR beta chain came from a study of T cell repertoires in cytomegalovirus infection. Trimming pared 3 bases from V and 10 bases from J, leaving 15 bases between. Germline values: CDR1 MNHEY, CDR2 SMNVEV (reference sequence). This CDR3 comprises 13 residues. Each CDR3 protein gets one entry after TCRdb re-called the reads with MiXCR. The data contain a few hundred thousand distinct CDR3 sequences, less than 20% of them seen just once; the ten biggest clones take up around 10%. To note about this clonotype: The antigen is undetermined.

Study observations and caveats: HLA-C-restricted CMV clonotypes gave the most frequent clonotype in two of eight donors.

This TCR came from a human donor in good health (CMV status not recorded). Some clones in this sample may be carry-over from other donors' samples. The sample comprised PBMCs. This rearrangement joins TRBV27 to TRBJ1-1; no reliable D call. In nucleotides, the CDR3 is TGTGCCAGCAGTTTTGGTGGCGGCAGCGGAGCTTTCTTT. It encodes CASSFGGGSGAFF.